The sample holds many counts of the clone carrying this T cell receptor beta chain. This record belongs to a study of T cell repertoires in cytomegalovirus infection. TCRdb called the reads again in MiXCR, with one record for every CDR3 protein. The sample carries about 300,000 distinct CDR3 sequences, 8% to 10% recorded once. Sequencing was carried out using PBMCs. This receptor was obtained from a human donor in good health (CMV status not recorded). Some clones in this sample may be carry-over from other donors' samples.

The DNA of the CDR3 is TGTGCCAGCAGCCTGCTGGAGGTGAGCACAGATACGCAGTATTTT. Amino acids: CASSLLEVSTDTQYF. The chain combines TRBV7-8 with TRBJ2-3, with D maybe TRBD2 (5 bases). The CDR3 loop spans 15 amino acids. V was trimmed by 5 bases and J by 0 bases, leaving 12 bases between them. Germline V CDR1 and CDR2: SGHVS, FQNEAQ.